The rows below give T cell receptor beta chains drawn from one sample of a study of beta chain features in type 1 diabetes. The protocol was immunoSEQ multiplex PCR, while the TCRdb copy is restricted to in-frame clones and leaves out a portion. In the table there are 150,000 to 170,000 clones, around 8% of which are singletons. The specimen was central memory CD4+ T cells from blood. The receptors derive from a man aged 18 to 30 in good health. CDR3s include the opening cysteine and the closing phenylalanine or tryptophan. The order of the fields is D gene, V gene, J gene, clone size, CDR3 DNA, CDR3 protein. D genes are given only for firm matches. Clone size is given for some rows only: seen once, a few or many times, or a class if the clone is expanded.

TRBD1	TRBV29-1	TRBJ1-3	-	TGCAGCGTACTGGGACAGCTCTCTGGAAACACCATATATTTT	CSVLGQLSGNTIYF
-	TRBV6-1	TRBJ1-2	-	TGTGCCAGCAGCCCTGACAGCGGGCATGGCTACACCTTC	CASSPDSGHGYTF
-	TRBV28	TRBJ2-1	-	TGTGCCAGCATCGGCGGGGTCCAGGGGCAGTTCTTC	CASIGGVQGQFF
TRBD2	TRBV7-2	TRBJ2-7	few	TGTGCCAGCAGCTTGGAACGGGAGGACTCCTACGAGCAGTACTTC	CASSLEREDSYEQYF
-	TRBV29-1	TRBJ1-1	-	TGCAGCGTTGACCCAGGGATGAACACTGAAGCTTTCTTT	CSVDPGMNTEAFF
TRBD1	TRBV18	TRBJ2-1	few	TGTGCCAGCTCACACGGGACAGGGATCTACAATGAGCAGTTCTTC	CASSHGTGIYNEQFF
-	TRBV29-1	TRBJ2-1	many	TGCAGCGTTGGGCAGGGGTACAATGAGCAGTTCTTC	CSVGQGYNEQFF
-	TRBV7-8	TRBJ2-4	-	TGTGCCAGCAGCTTAGTCAACAATCCACAGGCCTATGACAAAAACATTCAGTACTTC	CASSLVNNPQAYDKNIQYF
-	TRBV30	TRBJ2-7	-	TGTGCCTGGAGTGGACAAGCAGCCTACGAGCAGTACTTC	CAWSGQAAYEQYF
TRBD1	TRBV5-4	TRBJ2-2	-	TGTGCCAGCAGCCGGGACAGGGGCCCGGGGGAGCTGTTTTTT	CASSRDRGPGELFF
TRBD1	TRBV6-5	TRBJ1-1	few	TGTGCCAGCAGTTACTCGGACAGGCAGGACACTGAAGCTTTCTTT	CASSYSDRQDTEAFF
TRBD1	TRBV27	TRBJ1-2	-	TGTGCCAGCACCACCTTGGGCGGGACAGGGTCGTATGGCTACACCTTC	CASTTLGGTGSYGYTF
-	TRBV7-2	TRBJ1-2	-	TGTGCCAGCAGCGGTGGACAGAGCTATGGCTACACCTTC	CASSGGQSYGYTF
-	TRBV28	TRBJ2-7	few	TGTGCCAGCAGCCGAGGAGGGTTGAGGGAGCAGTACTTC	CASSRGGLREQYF
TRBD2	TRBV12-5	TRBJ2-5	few	TGTGCTAGTGGTCCTAGCGGGAGGGCCGGGGAGACCCAGTACTTC	CASGPSGRAGETQYF
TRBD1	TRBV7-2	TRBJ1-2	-	TGTGCCAGCAGCCGTCCGGGACAGGGTTATGCTAACTATGGCTACACCTTC	CASSRPGQGYANYGYTF
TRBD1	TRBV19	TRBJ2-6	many	TGTGCCACAGGACAGGAACTCTCTGGGGCCAACGTCCTGACTTTC	CATGQELSGANVLTF
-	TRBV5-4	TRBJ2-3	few	TGTGCCAGCAGCTTGGACGTACCTAGCGCAGATACGCAGTATTTT	CASSLDVPSADTQYF
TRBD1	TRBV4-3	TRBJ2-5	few	TGCGCCAGCAGCCTATCCTACAGGGGGCTATACCAAGAGACCCAGTACTTC	CASSLSYRGLYQETQYF
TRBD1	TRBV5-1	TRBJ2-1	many	TGCGCCAGCAGCTTGGGACAGGGACCGATCAATGAGCAGTTCTTC	CASSLGQGPINEQFF
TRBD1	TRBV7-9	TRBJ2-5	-	TGTGCCAGCAGCTGGGGACAGGGGCAGGGGACCCAGTACTTC	CASSWGQGQGTQYF
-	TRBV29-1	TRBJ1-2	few	TGCAGCGTTGAAGTGACGGGATCCTATGGCTACACCTTC	CSVEVTGSYGYTF
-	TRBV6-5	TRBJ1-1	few	TGTGCCAGCAGCCCAGGGTATAGGGCTGAAGCTTTCTTT	CASSPGYRAEAFF
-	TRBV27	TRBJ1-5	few	TGTGCCAGCAGTGAGACCGGGACACCGATCCAGTCCAATCAGCCCCAGCATTTT	CASSETGTPIQSNQPQHF
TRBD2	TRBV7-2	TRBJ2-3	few	TGTGCCAGCAAGCGGGGGGCGGATACGCAGTATTTT	CASKRGADTQYF
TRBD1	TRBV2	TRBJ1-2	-	TGTGCCAGCAGACGGGACAGTCGGTTAGATGGCTACACCTTC	CASRRDSRLDGYTF
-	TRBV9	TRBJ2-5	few	TGTGCCAGCAGCGTAGATACAGTTGGGACCCAGTACTTC	CASSVDTVGTQYF
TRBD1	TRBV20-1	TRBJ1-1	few	TGCAGTGCTCCAAGACAGGGTGAAGCTTTCTTT	CSAPRQGEAFF
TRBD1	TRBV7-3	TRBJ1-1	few	TGTGCCAGCAGCTCGGGACAGGGGGTGTTGAACACTGAAGCTTTCTTT	CASSSGQGVLNTEAFF
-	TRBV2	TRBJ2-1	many	TGTGCCACCGGGGAGAGGTGGCAGGCAAGTGAGCAGTTCTTC	CATGERWQASEQFF
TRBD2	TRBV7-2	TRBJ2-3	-	TGTGCCAGCAGCTTATTGGCGGGAGGAAAAGATACGCAGTATTTT	CASSLLAGGKDTQYF
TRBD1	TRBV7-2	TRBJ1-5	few	TGTGCCAGCAGCTTACTTGGGCAGGGGGCACCCCCCTTGCATTTT	CASSLLGQGAPPLHF
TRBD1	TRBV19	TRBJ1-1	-	TGTGCCAGTAGGGGACAGGGCGAGAGCACTGAAGCTTTCTTT	CASRGQGESTEAFF
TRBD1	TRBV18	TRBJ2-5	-	TGTGCCAGCTCACCTCGAGGGACAGGGGATCTTCTGACCCAGTACTTC	CASSPRGTGDLLTQYF
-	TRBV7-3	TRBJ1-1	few	TGTGCCAGCAGCTCCTACAGGGTCGGGACTGAAGCTTTCTTT	CASSSYRVGTEAFF
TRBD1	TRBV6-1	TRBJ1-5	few	TGTGCCACCTCGACCGGGACAGGGGTTTTTCAGCCCCAGCATTTT	CATSTGTGVFQPQHF
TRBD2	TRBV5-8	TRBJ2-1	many	TGTGCCAGCAGCTTGGCGCCCACAGCGGGGGACGACAGCTCCTACAATGAGCAGTTCTTC	CASSLAPTAGDDSSYNEQFF
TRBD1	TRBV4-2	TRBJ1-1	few	TGTGCCAGCAGCCAAGATCCACAGGGGGCAGAAACTGAAGCTTTCTTT	CASSQDPQGAETEAFF
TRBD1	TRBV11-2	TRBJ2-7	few	TGTGCCAGCAGCTGGGACAGGGGAGGGGGCGAGCAGTACTTC	CASSWDRGGGEQYF
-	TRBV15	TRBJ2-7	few	TGTGCCACCAGCAGAGATGGCAGTCTCTCCTACGAGCAGTACTTC	CATSRDGSLSYEQYF
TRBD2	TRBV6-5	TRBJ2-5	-	TGTGCCAGCAGGGGACTAGCGGGAGGGGGGGAGACCCAGTACTTC	CASRGLAGGGETQYF
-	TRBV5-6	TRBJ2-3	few	TGTGCCAGCAGCCGGGATACAGATACGCAGTATTTT	CASSRDTDTQYF
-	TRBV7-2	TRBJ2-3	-	TGTGCCAGCAGCCTTACATGGACAGATACGCAGTATTTT	CASSLTWTDTQYF
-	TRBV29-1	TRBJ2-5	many	TGCAGCGCCCAGCCCCCGGGGGAGACCCAGTACTTC	CSAQPPGETQYF
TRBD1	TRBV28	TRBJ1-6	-	TGTGCCAGCAGTTCGACAGGGGTAGATTCACCCCTCCACTTT	CASSSTGVDSPLHF
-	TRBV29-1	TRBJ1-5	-	TGCAGCGTTCGTACGACGGGTCTCAATCAGCCCCAGCATTTT	CSVRTTGLNQPQHF